Described below is a single T cell receptor beta chain sequence and its context. This entry comes from a study of molecular identifiers for immune sequencing clone quantification. The germline V gene encodes CDR1 SQVTM and CDR2 ANQGSEA. With 6 bases clipped from V and 4 bases from J, the junction kept 12 bases outside the gene matches. This CDR3 spans 15 amino acids. From the PCR reads, TCRdb called clonotypes with MiXCR, one entry per CDR3 protein. Of about 640,000 distinct CDR3 sequences listed, about 20% are singletons. The source material was naive CD8+ T cells from blood, with Jurkat cell RNA spiked in. The subset: FACS-sorted CD8+CD4-CCR7+CD45RA+ naive T cells. The J gene is TRBJ2-3, the V gene TRBV29-1; 8 bases match TRBD2. The origin of this receptor is a human donor in good health. Some libraries in this study had Jurkat cell RNA spiked in. In DNA, the CDR3 is TGCAGCGTCTCGTTGCCCAGCGGGGGTCCAGATACGCAGTATTTT. It yields the protein CSVSLPSGGPDTQYF.